These T cell receptor beta chains were read from a single sample in a study of somatic mutations in cytotoxic T cells in rheumatoid arthritis. TCRdb keeps only in-frame clones here, not all; method: immunoSEQ multiplex PCR. Among about 19,000 clones, about 80% were seen once, and the ten largest hold roughly 14%. The sequencing sample was made of CD8+ T cells sorted from blood. The origin of the receptors is an adult with rheumatoid arthritis. CDR3s include the opening cysteine and the closing phenylalanine or tryptophan. A D gene is named only where the DNA matches it firmly. A row's size may be missing; if present it is once, few, many or a size class.

TRBD1	TRBV25-1	.	TRBJ2-7	TGTGCCAGCAGTGACCGGGACAGGGGTCGACACGAGCAGTACTTC	CASSDRDRGRHEQYF
.	TRBV6-4	.	TRBJ2-2	TGTGCCAGCAGTTGGGAGGCCGGAAAGACCGGGGAGCTGTTTTTT	CASSWEAGKTGELFF
.	TRBV5-4	.	TRBJ1-5	TGTGCCAGCAGCTTGGCCCCGACAGGCAATCAGCCCCAGCATTTT	CASSLAPTGNQPQHF
.	TRBV27	.	TRBJ2-1	TGTGCCAGCAGTTTAACAACCGCATCGTATGAGCAGTTCTTC	CASSLTTASYEQFF
TRBD1	TRBV18	.	TRBJ1-1	TGTGCCAGCTCACCAGCGGACAGGGATCTGAACACTGAAGCTTTCTTT	CASSPADRDLNTEAFF
.	TRBV27	.	TRBJ1-5	TGTGCCAGCAGTTTATCTTCGGGGATCAGCAATCAGCCCCAGCATTTT	CASSLSSGISNQPQHF
.	TRBV2	few	TRBJ1-6	TGTGCCAGCCGGGACTGGATGGATTCACCCCTCCACTTT	CASRDWMDSPLHF
.	TRBV7-3	.	TRBJ1-5	TGTGCCAGCCATCTTTGTAATCAGCCCCAGCATTTT	CASHLCNQPQHF
.	TRBV5-6	.	TRBJ2-1	TGTGCCAGCAGCTGGCCGACTAGTTTCTACAATGAGCAGTTCTTC	CASSWPTSFYNEQFF
TRBD1	TRBV7-2	.	TRBJ1-6	TGTGCCAGCAGCTTGACAGGGAATTCACCCCTCCACTTT	CASSLTGNSPLHF
TRBD2	TRBV13	.	TRBJ2-1	TGTGCCAGCAGCCCTTTGGGACTAGCTTCCTACAATGAGCAGTTCTTC	CASSPLGLASYNEQFF
.	TRBV2	.	TRBJ1-1	TGTGCCAGCAGCGCCGAGAACACTGAAGCTTTCTTT	CASSAENTEAFF
.	TRBV5-5	.	TRBJ2-5	TGTGCCAGCAGCCCGCGAGGGCGAGAGGAGACCCAGTACTTC	CASSPRGREETQYF
.	TRBV5-6	.	TRBJ1-6	TGTGCCAGCAGCTTGGGGCACGGGTCAAGCCCCCTCCACTTT	CASSLGHGSSPLHF
.	TRBV5-6	.	TRBJ2-5	TGTGCCAGCAGCTTGGAAGGGTTAGAGACCCAGTACTTC	CASSLEGLETQYF
.	TRBV28	.	TRBJ1-1	TGTGCCAGCAGTATCAACAGGGCTAGGACTGAAGCTTTCTTT	CASSINRARTEAFF
.	TRBV2	.	TRBJ2-1	TGTGCCAGCAGTGCATTCGAACCTGAGCAGTTCTTC	CASSAFEPEQFF
TRBD1	TRBV5-1	.	TRBJ1-3	TGCGCCAGCAGCCCCCGGACAGGAGACTTCTCTGGAAACACCATATATTTT	CASSPRTGDFSGNTIYF
TRBD1	TRBV28	.	TRBJ1-1	TGTGCCAGCAGACTCCTCGGACAGGGGGCGAACACTGAAGCTTTCTTT	CASRLLGQGANTEAFF
.	TRBV6-6	.	TRBJ1-5	TGTGCCAGCAACCCCGGACCTCAGGGCAATCAGCCCCAGCATTTT	CASNPGPQGNQPQHF
.	TRBV27	once	TRBJ2-1	TGTGCCAGCAGTTGGGGCTCCTACAATGAGCAGTTCTTC	CASSWGSYNEQFF
TRBD2	TRBV7-6	.	TRBJ2-2	TGTGCCGTTCGACTAGCGGGAGGCGGAGGGGAGCTGTTTTTT	CAVRLAGGGGELFF
TRBD1	TRBV27	.	TRBJ2-6	TGTGCCAGCAGTACCAGACAGGGGGTTAGTCCTGGGGCCAACGTCCTGACTTTC	CASSTRQGVSPGANVLTF
.	TRBV12-2	few	TRBJ2-3	TGTGCAAGTCGCTGCCCCCCCGGGACTAGCGGGAGGCGCACAGATACGCAGTATTTT	CASRCPPGTSGRRTDTQYF
.	TRBV19	.	TRBJ1-2	TGTGCCAGTAGTTTTCTGGGTAGGGAGGGAGGCTACACCTTC	CASSFLGREGGYTF
.	TRBV6-6	.	TRBJ2-1	TGTGCCAGCCTCCACCTAGGCGGTTCCTACAATGAGCAGTTCTTC	CASLHLGGSYNEQFF
TRBD2	TRBV9	.	TRBJ2-3	TGTGCCAGCAGCGTTATTAGCGGGGGGTATACAGATACGCAGTATTTT	CASSVISGGYTDTQYF
.	TRBV5-6	once	TRBJ2-6	TGTGCTAGCAGCACCGGGACTGGGGCCAACGTCCTGACTTTC	CASSTGTGANVLTF
TRBD1	TRBV5-5	once	TRBJ1-2	TGTGCCAGCAGGTACGGGACAGCGCAACTATGGAGCTACACCTTC	CASRYGTAQLWSYTF
.	TRBV5-5	.	TRBJ1-4	TGTGCCAGCAGCTTGGAGACCGGGACTTATAATGAAAAACTGTTTTTT	CASSLETGTYNEKLFF
.	TRBV5-6	.	TRBJ1-2	TGTGCCAGCAGCTCGACAACGAGACCAACAGGGCGGGAGGATGGCTACACCTTC	CASSSTTRPTGREDGYTF
.	TRBV25-1	.	TRBJ2-1	TGTGCCAGCAGTGGGCAGGGAGAGTTCTTC	CASSGQGEFF
TRBD1	TRBV4-3	.	TRBJ1-1	TGCGCCAGCAGCCAAGATACGCAGGGGGGGGAGAACACTGAAGCTTTCTTT	CASSQDTQGGENTEAFF
TRBD1	TRBV7-9	.	TRBJ1-5	TGTGCCAGCAGCTTACAGGGGGGTCAGCCCCAGCATTTT	CASSLQGGQPQHF
.	TRBV5-5	.	TRBJ2-7	TGTGCCAGCAGCTTGGCGCCAGGGGCTGGCTACGAGCAGTACTTC	CASSLAPGAGYEQYF
.	TRBV15	.	TRBJ2-1	TGTGCCACCAGCTCCCCCTCGCAGGGTACGTTCTTC	CATSSPSQGTFF
.	TRBV5-6	.	TRBJ1-2	TGTGCCAGCAGCCTAGGGGGGCCCCTCTATGGCTACACCTTC	CASSLGGPLYGYTF
TRBD2	TRBV11-2	.	TRBJ2-5	TGTGCCAGCAGCTTAGAAGCGGGAGACCAAGAGACCCAGTACTTC	CASSLEAGDQETQYF
TRBD2	TRBV30	.	TRBJ2-1	TGTGCCTGGAGTGGCCCTAGCGGGGGGTACAATGAGCAGTTCTTC	CAWSGPSGGYNEQFF
TRBD1	TRBV28	.	TRBJ1-1	TGTGCCAGCAGTGGACTCTCAGGGGGCCTCAACACTGAAGCTTTCTTT	CASSGLSGGLNTEAFF
.	TRBV9	.	TRBJ2-7	TGTGCCAGCAGCGTAGAGGGCGGCCCCACCTACGAGCAGTACTTC	CASSVEGGPTYEQYF
.	TRBV28	.	TRBJ2-2	TGTGCCAGCAGATTACAGGGAACCGGGGAGCTGTTTTTT	CASRLQGTGELFF
.	TRBV13	.	TRBJ2-4	TGTGCCAGCAGCTCCCGGGGGGGGACAGACATTCAGTACTTC	CASSSRGGTDIQYF